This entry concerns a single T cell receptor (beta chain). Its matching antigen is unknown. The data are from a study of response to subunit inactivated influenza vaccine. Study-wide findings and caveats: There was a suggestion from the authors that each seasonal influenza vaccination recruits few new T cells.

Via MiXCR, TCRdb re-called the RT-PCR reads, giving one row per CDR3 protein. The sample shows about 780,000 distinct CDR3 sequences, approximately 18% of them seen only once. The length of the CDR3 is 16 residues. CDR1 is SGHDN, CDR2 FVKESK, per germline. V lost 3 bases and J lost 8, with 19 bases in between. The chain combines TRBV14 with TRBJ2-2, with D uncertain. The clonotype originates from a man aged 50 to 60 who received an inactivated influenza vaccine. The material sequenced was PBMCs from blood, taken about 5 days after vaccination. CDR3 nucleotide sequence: TGTGCCAGCAGCCAGGAACGTTGGTTACGCGCGGGGGAGCTGTTTTTT. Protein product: CASSQERWLRAGELFF.